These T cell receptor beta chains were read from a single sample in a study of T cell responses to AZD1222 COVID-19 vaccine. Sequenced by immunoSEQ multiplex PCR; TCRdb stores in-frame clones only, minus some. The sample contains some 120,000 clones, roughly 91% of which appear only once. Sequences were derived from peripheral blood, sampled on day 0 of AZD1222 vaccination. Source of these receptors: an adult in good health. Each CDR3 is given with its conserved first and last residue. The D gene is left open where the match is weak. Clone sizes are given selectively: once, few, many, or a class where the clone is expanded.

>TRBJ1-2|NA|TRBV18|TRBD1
CASSRDREYGYTF
TGTGCCAGCTCAAGGGACAGGGAGTATGGCTACACCTTC
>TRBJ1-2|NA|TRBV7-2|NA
CASSFDVTGGYTF
TGTGCCAGCAGCTTCGATGTAACAGGAGGCTACACCTTC
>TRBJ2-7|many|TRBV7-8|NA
CASSLGRGPAHEQYF
TGTGCCAGCAGCTTAGGGCGGGGGCCTGCTCACGAGCAGTACTTC
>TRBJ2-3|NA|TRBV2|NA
CASRPDWGGTDTQYF
TGTGCCAGCAGGCCTGACTGGGGGGGCACAGATACGCAGTATTTT
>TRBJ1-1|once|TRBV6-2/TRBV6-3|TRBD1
CASSRQGNTEAFF
TGTGCCAGCAGTCGACAGGGGAACACTGAAGCTTTCTTT
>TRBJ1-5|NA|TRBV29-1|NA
CSVARERGQPQHF
TGCAGCGTTGCTAGGGAACGAGGTCAGCCCCAGCATTTT
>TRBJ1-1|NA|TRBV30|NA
CAWSVQFGNEAFF
TGTGCCTGGAGTGTACAATTTGGCAATGAAGCTTTCTTT
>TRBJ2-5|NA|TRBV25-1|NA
CASSDFTDSRETQYF
TGTGCCAGCAGTGACTTTACGGACAGTCGGGAGACCCAGTACTTC
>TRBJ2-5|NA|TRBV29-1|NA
CSVDGGLMETQYF
TGCAGCGTTGATGGGGGGTTGATGGAGACCCAGTACTTC
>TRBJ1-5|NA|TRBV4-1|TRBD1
CASSREGQGNQPQHF
TGCGCCAGCAGCCGGGAAGGACAGGGAAATCAGCCCCAGCATTTT
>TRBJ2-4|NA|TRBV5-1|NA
CASSQQGDAAKNIQYF
TGCGCCAGCAGCCAACAGGGCGATGCAGCCAAAAACATTCAGTACTTC
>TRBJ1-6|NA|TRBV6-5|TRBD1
CASSPTGYDGSPLHF
TGTGCCAGCAGCCCGACAGGGTATGACGGTTCACCCCTCCACTTT
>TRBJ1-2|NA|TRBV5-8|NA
CASSPGLPGYTF
TGTGCCAGCAGCCCGGGACTGCCCGGCTACACCTTC
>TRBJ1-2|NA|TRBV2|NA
CASRPGSRENYGYTF
TGTGCCAGCAGACCGGGGAGCAGGGAGAACTATGGCTACACCTTC
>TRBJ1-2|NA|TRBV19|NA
CASSVDFLGGYTF
TGTGCCAGTAGTGTTGACTTCTTAGGGGGCTACACCTTC
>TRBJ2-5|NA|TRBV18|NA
CASSPGLSQETQYF
TGTGCCAGCTCACCCGGACTTTCCCAAGAGACCCAGTACTTC
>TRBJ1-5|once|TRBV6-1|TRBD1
CASSEVDRVGQPQHF
TGTGCCAGCAGTGAAGTGGACAGGGTCGGTCAGCCCCAGCATTTT
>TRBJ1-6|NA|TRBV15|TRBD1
CATTYPGQGYSPLHF
TGTGCCACCACATATCCGGGACAGGGGTATTCACCCCTCCACTTT
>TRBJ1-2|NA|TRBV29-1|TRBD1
CSGGQGAQGYTF
TGCAGCGGGGGACAGGGGGCGCAGGGCTACACCTTC
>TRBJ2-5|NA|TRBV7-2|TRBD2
CASSLGLLQETQYF
TGTGCCAGCAGCCTGGGACTACTTCAAGAGACCCAGTACTTC
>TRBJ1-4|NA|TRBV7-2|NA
CASSLDSSWEKLFF
TGTGCCAGCAGCTTAGACAGTTCATGGGAAAAACTGTTTTTT
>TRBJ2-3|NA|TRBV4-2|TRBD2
CASSQELLGLGSTDTQYF
TGTGCCAGCAGCCAAGAGCTCCTAGGACTAGGCAGCACAGATACGCAGTATTTT
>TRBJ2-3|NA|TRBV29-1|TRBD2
CSATGLAGGSTDTQYF
TGCAGCGCTACCGGACTAGCGGGGGGGAGCACAGATACGCAGTATTTT
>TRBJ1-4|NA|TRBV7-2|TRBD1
CASSSSRTGNEKLFF
TGTGCCAGCAGCTCGTCCCGGACAGGGAATGAAAAACTGTTTTTT
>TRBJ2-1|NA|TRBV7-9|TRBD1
CASSWTGGYSGEQFF
TGTGCCAGCAGCTGGACAGGGGGGTATAGTGGTGAGCAGTTCTTC
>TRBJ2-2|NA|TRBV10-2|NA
CASSGEPPGELFF
TGCGCCAGCAGCGGGGAGCCCCCCGGGGAGCTGTTTTTT
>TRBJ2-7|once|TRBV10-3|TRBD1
CAISGEQGNYEQYF
TGTGCCATCAGTGGTGAACAGGGGAACTACGAGCAGTACTTC